This T cell receptor beta chain was captured in a study of OX40 agonist ivuxolimab in advanced cancers. Turning to the study itself: Dose-escalation subjects each had hepatocellular carcinoma, melanoma, renal cell or head and neck cancer. Three dose-escalation patients had partial responses: one with hepatocellular carcinoma and two with cutaneous melanoma.

This CDR3 contains 15 residues. V dropped 2 bases and J dropped 0 bases, with 10 bases sitting between them. Per the germline V gene, CDR1 is WSHSY and CDR2 is SAAADI. For this clone: Antigen specificity is unknown.

The method was immunoSEQ multiplex PCR; TCRdb's version includes in-frame clones alone and lacks a portion of them. The table has 90,000 to 100,000 clones, around 87% seen once. Broader study findings: The work left the antigen specificity of expanded peripheral T cells undetermined.

The gene calls are TRBV10-2 and TRBJ1-1, with D possibly matching TRBD1 (6 bases). The source is an adult with an advanced solid tumor such as melanoma, head and neck, liver or kidney cancer. This sample comprised CD4+ or CD8+ T cells sorted from blood, obtained in a trial of the OX40 agonist ivuxolimab. CDR3 protein: CASSEGTWMNTEAFF. The CDR3 DNA sequence: TGCGCCAGCAGTGAGGGGACATGGATGAACACTGAAGCTTTCTTT.